Below are 9 T cell receptor beta chains sequenced from a single sample in a study of OX40 agonist ivuxolimab in advanced cancers. Assay used: immunoSEQ multiplex PCR; TCRdb lists only in-frame clones, some missing. The sample yields approximately 100,000 clones, 70% to 90% seen once. The sample consisted of CD4+ or CD8+ T cells sorted from blood, taken in a trial of the OX40 agonist ivuxolimab. These receptors all stem from an adult with an advanced solid tumor such as melanoma, head and neck, liver or kidney cancer.

Comment on this clone: The sample holds other DNA sequences that translate to the same CDR3. The genes are TRBV7-9 and TRBJ2-5; a weak D match, TRBD2 (6 bases). The germline CDR1 and CDR2 sequences are SEHNR and FQNEAQ (reference sequence). Deletions cut 5 bases from V and 1 base from J, with 8 bases between. The CDR3 spans 13 residues. The CDR3 DNA follows: TGTGCCAGCAGCCGGGACTCCCAAGAGACCCAGTACTTC. Translation: CASSRDSQETQYF.

This clone was recorded once. The rearrangement joins TRBV30 to TRBJ2-6; unclear D gene. The CDR3 is 14 amino acids. CDR1 GTSNPN and CDR2 SVGIG come from the germline V gene (reference sequence). Deletions cut 5 bases from V and 2 bases from J, with 10 bases between. As DNA, the CDR3 is TGTGCCTGGGTCCAAGGGCCTGGGGCCAACGTCCTGACTTTC. It yields the protein CAWVQGPGANVLTF.

V usage is TRBV7-2 and J usage is TRBJ1-1; D is possibly TRBD1 (5 bases). V lost 0 bases, J lost 2 bases, and 10 bases lay in between. Germline CDR1 reads SGHTA; CDR2 reads FQGNSA. This CDR3 contains 15 residues. The DNA of the CDR3 is TGTGCCAGCAGCTTAGCGAGGGGTCTTAACACTGAAGCTTTCTTT. Residues: CASSLARGLNTEAFF.

The chain links TRBV15 to TRBJ2-5; weak D call: TRBD2 (5 bases). The CDR3 length is 15 residues. The germline V gene has CDR1 LNHNV and CDR2 YYDKDF (reference sequence). With 1 base removed from V and 5 bases from J, the gap between germline ends came to 14 bases. CDR3 loop: CATSRVRGKEETQYF. CDR3 sequence (DNA): TGTGCCACCAGCAGAGTACGGGGAAAGGAGGAGACCCAGTACTTC.

This chain connects TRBV21-1 to TRBJ1-3. TRBV21-1 is assigned pseudogene status. This CDR3 is built from 16 residues. The CDR3 DNA reads as TGTGCCAGCAGCAGGTGGGGTTTTAGCTCTGGAAACACCATATATTTT. Protein product: CASSRWGFSSGNTIYF.

The chain joins TRBV30 to TRBJ1-3, with 8 bases identical to TRBD1. This CDR3 is built from 16 residues. After removal of 0 bases from V and 2 bases from J, the junction contained 6 bases not matched to a gene. The germline V gene encodes CDR1 GTSNPN and CDR2 SVGIG (reference sequence). In DNA form, the CDR3 reads TGTGCCTGGAGTGTCGGGACAGGAGGGGCTGGAAACACCATATATTTT. It encodes CAWSVGTGGAGNTIYF.

The rearrangement links TRBV30 to TRBJ1-3, with D possibly TRBD1 on 6 matching bases. The V gene's germline CDR1 is GTSNPN and CDR2 SVGIG (reference sequence). Trimming pared 5 bases from V and 7 bases from J, leaving 12 bases between. The CDR3 totals 12 residues. DNA for the CDR3: TGTGCCTGGGAGAGGGGGGGGAACACCATATATTTT. Its protein product is CAWERGGNTIYF.

The chain is built from TRBV7-8 and TRBJ2-3, with 7 bases identical to TRBD1. J was trimmed by 7 bases and V by 2 bases; bases with no gene match: 6. Germline assignment: CDR1 SGHVS and CDR2 FQNEAQ. The CDR3 covers 14 residues. CDR3 DNA: TGTGCCAGCAGCTTACAGGGGGTAATAAATACGCAGTATTTT. It is translated as CASSLQGVINTQYF.

The chain uses TRBV4-1 and TRBJ1-3; D is undetermined. Germline assignment: CDR1 MGHRA and CDR2 YSYEKL. V was pared by 4 bases and J by 1 base, with 11 bases between. CDR3 length equals 15 residues. CDR3 sequence reads: CASSREVVSGNTIYF. The CDR3 DNA is TGCGCCAGCAGCCGCGAGGTCGTGTCTGGAAACACCATATATTTT.